This TCR beta chain originates from a study of T cell repertoires in cytomegalovirus infection. TCRdb recomputed calls from the reads with MiXCR, one row per CDR3 protein. The sample yields roughly 990,000 distinct CDR3 sequences, roughly 30% seen once. Notes on the study in general: Across the ex vivo response, the dominant clonotypes were HLA-C-restricted CMV-specific TCR beta clonotypes.

This clonotype has at least ten counts. Its antigen remains unidentified. The sample consisted of cultured CD8+ T cells from PBMCs, taken from culture after CMV antigen stimulation. The sequence was obtained from a human donor in good health (CMV status not recorded). Some clones in this sample may be carry-over from other donors' samples.

The CDR3 DNA follows: TGTGCCAGCGGTGCTTGGGGAGAGAACACTGAAGCTTTCTTT. Protein sequence: CASGAWGENTEAFF. The genes are TRBV7-2 and TRBJ1-1; D ambiguous. Trimming pared 8 bases from V and 1 base from J, leaving 14 bases between. This CDR3 contains 14 residues. CDR1 and CDR2 (germline): SGHTA, FQGNSA.